This T cell receptor (beta chain) came from a study of a mutant IDH1 vaccine in newly diagnosed glioma. Study-level information: Eight vaccinations went to patients in weeks 1, 3, 5, 7, 11, 15, 19, 23. Onset of vaccination occurred 4-6 weeks following radiotherapy alone, or with temozolomide cycles.

The time point: week 5, during vaccination. Each dose delivered 300 ug of mutant IDH1 20-mer peptide subcutaneously with imiquimod. J lost 5 bases, V lost 3 bases, and 7 bases had no gene match. The CDR3 is 15 residues long. Germline V gene sequence: CDR1 SGHVS, CDR2 FQNEAQ. Sequencing used immunoSEQ multiplex PCR; TCRdb keeps in-frame clones, though not all of them. The sample consists of around 61,000 clones, just under 90% of them appearing once. Points on this clone: The antigen remains unidentified.

This specimen was PBMCs, taken from a glioma patient whose treatment included an IDH1 peptide vaccine. The chain carries TRBV7-8 and TRBJ2-7; 10 bases line up with TRBD1. The receptor was isolated from a woman aged 40-49 years with glioma. The CDR3 DNA is TGTGCCAGCAGCTTGGGACAGGGGATTTGGGACGAGCAGTACTTC. Its translation: CASSLGQGIWDEQYF.